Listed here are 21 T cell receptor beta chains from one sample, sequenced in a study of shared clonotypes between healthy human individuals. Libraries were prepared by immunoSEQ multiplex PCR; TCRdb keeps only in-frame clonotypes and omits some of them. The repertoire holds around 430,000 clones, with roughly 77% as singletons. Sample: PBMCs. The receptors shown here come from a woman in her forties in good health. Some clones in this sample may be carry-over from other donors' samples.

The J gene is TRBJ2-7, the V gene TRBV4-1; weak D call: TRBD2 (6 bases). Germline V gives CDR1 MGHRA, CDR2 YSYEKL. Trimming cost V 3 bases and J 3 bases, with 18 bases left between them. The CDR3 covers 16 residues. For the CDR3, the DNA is TGCGCCAGCAGCCATGGGGGTAGCGGTAGATACTACGAGCAGTACTTC. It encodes CASSHGGSGRYYEQYF.

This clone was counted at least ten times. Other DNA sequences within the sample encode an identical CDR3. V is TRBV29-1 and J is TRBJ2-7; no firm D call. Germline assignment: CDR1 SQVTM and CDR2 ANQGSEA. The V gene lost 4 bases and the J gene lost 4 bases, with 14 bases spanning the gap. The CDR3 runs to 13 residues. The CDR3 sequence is CSVGMAATYEQYF. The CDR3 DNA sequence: TGCAGCGTTGGCATGGCGGCCACTTACGAGCAGTACTTC.

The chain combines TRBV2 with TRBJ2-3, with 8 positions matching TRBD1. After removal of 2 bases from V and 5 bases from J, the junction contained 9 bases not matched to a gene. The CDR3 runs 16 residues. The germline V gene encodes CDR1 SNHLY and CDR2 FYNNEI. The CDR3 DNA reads TGTGCCAGCAGTGAAAGGGGTCAGGGGGCCGGAGATACGCAGTATTTT. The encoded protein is CASSERGQGAGDTQYF. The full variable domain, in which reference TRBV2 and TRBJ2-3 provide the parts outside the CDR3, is EPEVTQTPSHQVTQMGQEVILRCVPISNHLYFYWYRQILGQKVEFLVSFYNNEISEKSEIFDDQFSVERPDGSNFTLKIRSTKLEDSAMYFCASSERGQGAGDTQYFGPGTRLTVL.

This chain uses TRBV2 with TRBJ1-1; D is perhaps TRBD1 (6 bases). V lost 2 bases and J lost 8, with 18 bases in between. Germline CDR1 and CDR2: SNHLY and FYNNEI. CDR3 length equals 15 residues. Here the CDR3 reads CASSEWVGGPSEAFF. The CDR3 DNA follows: TGTGCCAGCAGTGAATGGGTTGGGGGGCCGTCGGAAGCTTTCTTT.

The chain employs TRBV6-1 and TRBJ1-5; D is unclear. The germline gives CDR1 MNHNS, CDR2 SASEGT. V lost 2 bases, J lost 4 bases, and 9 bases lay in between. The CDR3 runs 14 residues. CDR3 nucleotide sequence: TGTGCCAGCAGTGAACTCGGGGTAAATCAGCCCCAGCATTTT. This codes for CASSELGVNQPQHF.

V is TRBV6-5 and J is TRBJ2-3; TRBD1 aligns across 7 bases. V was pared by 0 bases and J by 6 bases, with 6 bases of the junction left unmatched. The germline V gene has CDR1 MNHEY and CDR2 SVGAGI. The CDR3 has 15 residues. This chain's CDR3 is CASSYSRGGGDTQYF. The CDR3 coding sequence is TGTGCCAGCAGTTACTCTCGAGGGGGCGGTGATACGCAGTATTTT.

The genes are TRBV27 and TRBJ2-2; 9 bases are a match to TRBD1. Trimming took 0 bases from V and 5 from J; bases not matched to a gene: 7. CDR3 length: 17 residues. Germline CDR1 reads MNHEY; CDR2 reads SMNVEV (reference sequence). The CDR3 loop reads CASSLSLGQGRTGELFF. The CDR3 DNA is TGTGCCAGCAGTTTATCTCTCGGACAGGGGAGAACCGGGGAGCTGTTTTTT.

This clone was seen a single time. CDR3 protein: CAWSVGTGVREKLFF. CDR3 bases: TGTGCCTGGAGTGTAGGGACAGGGGTACGTGAAAAACTGTTTTTT. V usage is TRBV30 and J usage is TRBJ1-4, with 10 bases aligning to TRBD1. Germline V lookup: CDR1 GTSNPN, CDR2 SVGIG (reference sequence). The CDR3 is made up of 15 amino acids. The V segment lost 0 bases and the J segment 7 bases; nucleotides outside the gene matches: 5.

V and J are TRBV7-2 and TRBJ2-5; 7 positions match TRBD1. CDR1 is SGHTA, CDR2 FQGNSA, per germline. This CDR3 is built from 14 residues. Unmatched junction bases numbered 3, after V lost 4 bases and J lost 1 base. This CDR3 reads CASSSDRAQETQYF. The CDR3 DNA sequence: TGTGCCAGCAGCTCTGACAGGGCCCAAGAGACCCAGTACTTC.

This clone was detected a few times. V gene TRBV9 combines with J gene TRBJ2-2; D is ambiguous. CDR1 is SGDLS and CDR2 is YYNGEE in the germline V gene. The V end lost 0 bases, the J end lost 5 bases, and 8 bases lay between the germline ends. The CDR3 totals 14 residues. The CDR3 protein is CASSVATATGELFF. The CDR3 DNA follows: TGTGCCAGCAGCGTAGCTACGGCGACCGGGGAGCTGTTTTTT. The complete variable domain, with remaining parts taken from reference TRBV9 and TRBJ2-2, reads DSGVTQTPKHLITATGQRVTLRCSPRSGDLSVYWYQQSLDQGLQFLIQYYNGEERAKGNILERFSAQQFPDLHSELNLSSLELGDSALYFCASSVATATGELFFGEGSRLTVL.

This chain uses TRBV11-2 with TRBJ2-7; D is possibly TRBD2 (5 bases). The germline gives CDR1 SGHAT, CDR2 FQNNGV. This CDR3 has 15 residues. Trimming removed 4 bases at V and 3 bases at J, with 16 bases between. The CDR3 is CASSSLRVGRYEQYF. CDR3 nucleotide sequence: TGTGCCAGCAGCTCCCTGCGGGTCGGCCGCTACGAGCAGTACTTC.

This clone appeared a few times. This CDR3 is CASSVVPRVDTEAFF. The CDR3 nucleotides read TGTGCCAGCAGCGTAGTACCCAGGGTAGACACTGAAGCTTTCTTT. The J gene is TRBJ1-1, the V gene TRBV9, with D maybe TRBD1 (5 bases). The ends were cut back, 0 bases at V and 3 bases at J, with 12 bases in the middle. CDR1 and CDR2 (germline): SGDLS, YYNGEE. The CDR3 has 15 residues.

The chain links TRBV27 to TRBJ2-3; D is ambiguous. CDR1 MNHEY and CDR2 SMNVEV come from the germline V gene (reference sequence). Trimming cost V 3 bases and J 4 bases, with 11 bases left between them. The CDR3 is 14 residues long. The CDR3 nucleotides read TGTGCCAGCAGTTTGGTGAGGTCGGCAGATACGCAGTATTTT. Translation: CASSLVRSADTQYF.

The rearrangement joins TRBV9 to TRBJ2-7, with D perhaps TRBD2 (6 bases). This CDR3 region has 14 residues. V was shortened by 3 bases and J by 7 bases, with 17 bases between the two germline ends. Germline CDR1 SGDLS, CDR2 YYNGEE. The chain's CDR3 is CASSAAGGYEEQYF. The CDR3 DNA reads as TGTGCCAGCAGCGCCGCCGGGGGTTACGAGGAGCAGTACTTC. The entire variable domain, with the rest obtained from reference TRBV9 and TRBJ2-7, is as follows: DSGVTQTPKHLITATGQRVTLRCSPRSGDLSVYWYQQSLDQGLQFLIQYYNGEERAKGNILERFSAQQFPDLHSELNLSSLELGDSALYFCASSAAGGYEEQYFGPGTRLTVT.

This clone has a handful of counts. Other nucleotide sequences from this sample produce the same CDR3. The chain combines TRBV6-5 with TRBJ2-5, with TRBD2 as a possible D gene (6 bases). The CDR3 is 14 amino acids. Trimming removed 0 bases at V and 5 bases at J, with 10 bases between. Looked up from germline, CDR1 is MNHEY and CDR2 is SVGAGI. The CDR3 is CASSYSWGGETQYF. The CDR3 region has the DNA TGTGCCAGCAGTTACTCGTGGGGAGGCGAGACCCAGTACTTC.

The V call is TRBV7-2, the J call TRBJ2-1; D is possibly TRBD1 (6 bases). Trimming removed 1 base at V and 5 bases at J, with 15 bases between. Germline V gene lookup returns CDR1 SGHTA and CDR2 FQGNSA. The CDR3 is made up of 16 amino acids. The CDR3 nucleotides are TGTGCCAGCAGCTTAGGTCCAGGGTGGGGGCACAATGAGCAGTTCTTC. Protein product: CASSLGPGWGHNEQFF.

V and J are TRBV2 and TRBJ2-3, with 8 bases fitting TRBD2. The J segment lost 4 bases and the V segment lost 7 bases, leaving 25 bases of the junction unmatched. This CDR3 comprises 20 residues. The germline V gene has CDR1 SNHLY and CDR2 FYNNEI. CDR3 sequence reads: CASTVMPLAGSLPGADTQYF. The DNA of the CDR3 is TGTGCCAGCACTGTGATGCCCTTAGCGGGATCTCTCCCTGGCGCAGATACGCAGTATTTT.

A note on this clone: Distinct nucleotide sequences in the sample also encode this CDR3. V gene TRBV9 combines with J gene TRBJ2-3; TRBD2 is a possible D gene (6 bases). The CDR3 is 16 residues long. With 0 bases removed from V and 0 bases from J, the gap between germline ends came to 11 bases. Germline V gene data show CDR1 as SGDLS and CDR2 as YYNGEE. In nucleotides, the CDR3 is TGTGCCAGCAGCGTAGGGGCTAGCGACAGCACAGATACGCAGTATTTT. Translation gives CASSVGASDSTDTQYF. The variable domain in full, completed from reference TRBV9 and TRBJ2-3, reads DSGVTQTPKHLITATGQRVTLRCSPRSGDLSVYWYQQSLDQGLQFLIQYYNGEERAKGNILERFSAQQFPDLHSELNLSSLELGDSALYFCASSVGASDSTDTQYFGPGTRLTVL.

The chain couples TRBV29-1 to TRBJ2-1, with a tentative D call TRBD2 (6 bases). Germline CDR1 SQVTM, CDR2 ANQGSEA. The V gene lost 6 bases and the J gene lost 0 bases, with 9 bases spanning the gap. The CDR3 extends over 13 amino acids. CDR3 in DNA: TGCAGCGTGGGGACTGACTCCTACAATGAGCAGTTCTTC. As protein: CSVGTDSYNEQFF.

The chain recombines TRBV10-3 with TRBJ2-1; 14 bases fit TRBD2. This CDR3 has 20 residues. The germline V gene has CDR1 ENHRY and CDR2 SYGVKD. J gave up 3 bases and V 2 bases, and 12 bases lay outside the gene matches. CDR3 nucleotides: TGTGCCATCAGTGAGGGGACTAGCGGGAGATGGGGCGAGGGCTACAATGAGCAGTTCTTC. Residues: CAISEGTSGRWGEGYNEQFF.

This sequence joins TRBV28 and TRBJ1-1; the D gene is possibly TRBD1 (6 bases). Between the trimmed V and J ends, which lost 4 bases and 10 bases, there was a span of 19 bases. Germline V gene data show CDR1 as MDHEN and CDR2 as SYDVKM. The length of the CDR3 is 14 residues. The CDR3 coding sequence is TGTGCCAGCAGTTCCACGACAGGAAGAGTTATAGCTTTCTTT. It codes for CASSSTTGRVIAFF.